This T cell receptor (beta chain) came from a study of blood T cell repertoires in COVID-19. The data were produced by immunoSEQ multiplex PCR, yet TCRdb's version contains in-frame clones alone and is incomplete. The profile covers 300,000 to 450,000 clones, with over 75% appearing a single time and 1.3% taken by the ten largest. The study assigned cohorts using participant-reported clinical history. This receptor was identified in a man aged 30-40 years who had recovered from COVID-19. The sample comprised PBMCs or T cells enriched from blood (not recorded which).

The CDR3: CASITGTAGETQYF. In DNA, the CDR3 is TGTGCCAGCATTACCGGGACGGCGGGGGAGACCCAGTACTTC. The chain recombines TRBV2 with TRBJ2-5; perhaps TRBD2 as D (6 bases). Germline V gene data show CDR1 as SNHLY and CDR2 as FYNNEI. The CDR3 spans 14 residues. V was pared by 7 bases and J by 5 bases, with 17 bases between.